The T cell receptor beta chain under discussion was sequenced for a study of blood T cells in healthy people across ages. The ends lost 2 bases at V and 1 base at J; junction bases unmatched: 5. The germline V gene encodes CDR1 MNHEY and CDR2 SMNVEV (reference sequence). The CDR3 length is 16 residues. The use of a sample-barcoded 5' primer and a J-beta primer mix characterized a second PCR of 7 to 11 cycles. Researchers report that a template-switch adaptor with 12 random nucleotides tagged each cDNA molecule. MiXCR was run by TCRdb on the 5' RACE reads, yielding one entry per CDR3 protein. The sample records about 1.6 million distinct CDR3 sequences, about 32% being singletons. In this sample, this clonotype turned up a few times. Its antigen is not known. Study results and caveats: The fall in TCR beta diversity per million T cells was roughly linear with age.

V gene TRBV27 combines with J gene TRBJ2-7; TRBD2 agrees at 10 bases. Sample: blood. This TCR derives from a woman between 25 and 40 years old in good health. CDR3 amino acids: CASSLTLAGASYEQYF. CDR3 nucleotide sequence: TGTGCCAGCAGTTTAACCCTAGCGGGGGCATCCTACGAGCAGTACTTC.